One and the same sample provided the 32 T cell receptor beta chains below, sequenced in a study of cytotoxic CD8 clonotypes in ibrutinib-treated CLL. Sequencing was performed with immunoSEQ multiplex PCR; in TCRdb, only in-frame clones are kept and a portion is missing. The profile covers hundreds of thousands of clones, with roughly 70% appearing a single time and around 6.6% taken by the ten largest. Material: PBMCs, obtained after 36 months of ibrutinib treatment. These TCRs come from a human donor with chronic lymphocytic leukemia.

The chain links TRBV10-3 to TRBJ1-2, with D perhaps matching TRBD1 (5 bases). The CDR3 consists of 13 residues. CDR1 ENHRY and CDR2 SYGVKD come from the germline V gene. V lost 4 bases to trimming and J lost 7 bases, with 13 bases between them. In DNA, the CDR3 is TGTGCCATCAGTGGCGGCAGGGAACGTGGCTACACCTTC. It encodes CAISGGRERGYTF.

V usage is TRBV20-1 and J usage is TRBJ2-5; D unclear. The CDR3 spans 11 residues. The germline V gene has CDR1 DFQATT and CDR2 SNEGSKA (reference sequence). V was trimmed by 2 bases and J by 5 bases, leaving 6 bases between them. CDR3 sequence: CSARLGETQYF. In nucleotides, the CDR3 is TGCAGTGCTAGACTGGGGGAGACCCAGTACTTC.

The V gene is TRBV5-1, the J gene TRBJ1-1; D gene uncertain. Trimming left V 4 bases short and J 0 bases short, with 7 bases between. CDR3 length equals 13 residues. Germline V lookup: CDR1 SGHRS, CDR2 YFSETQ. DNA for the CDR3: TGCGCCAGCAGCCGCGGGGTGAACACTGAAGCTTTCTTT. Protein product: CASSRGVNTEAFF.

This clone was detected only once. The V gene is TRBV11-3, the J gene TRBJ2-7; 8 positions match TRBD1. Germline lookup yields CDR1 SGHNT and CDR2 YENEEA. Unmatched junction bases numbered 6, after V lost 5 bases and J lost 6 bases. This CDR3 has 13 amino acids. CDR3 coding DNA: TGTGCCAGCAGCCAAACAGGGGGGAGCGAGCAGTACTTC. This codes for CASSQTGGSEQYF.

The J gene is TRBJ2-3, the V gene TRBV9; D is possibly TRBD1 or TRBD2 (7 bases each). The CDR3 loop spans 17 amino acids. Germline assignment: CDR1 SGDLS and CDR2 YYNGEE. The ends were cut back, 0 bases at V and 3 bases at J, with 17 bases in the middle. The CDR3, as DNA: TGTGCCAGCAGCGTAGTGACAGGGAGGGGTCCGACAGATACGCAGTATTTT. It encodes CASSVVTGRGPTDTQYF.

The chain is built from TRBV7-2 and TRBJ2-7; D gene unclear. Per germline, CDR1 SGHTA and CDR2 FQGNSA. The CDR3 sequence is 13 residues long. Trimming removed 3 bases at V and 2 bases at J, with 8 bases between. In DNA form, the CDR3 reads TGTGCCAGCAGCTTTGTCAAAACCTACGAGCAGTACTTC. Encoded protein: CASSFVKTYEQYF.

V usage is TRBV7-6 and J usage is TRBJ2-3; D possibly matches TRBD1 or TRBD2 (5 bases each). The V gene lost 4 bases and the J gene lost 7 bases, with 21 bases spanning the gap. This CDR3 is 16 amino acids long. Germline CDR1 reads SGHVS; CDR2 reads FNYEAQ. CDR3 protein: CASSSSDRPWGNTQYF. DNA for the CDR3: TGTGCCAGCAGCTCTTCCGACAGACCTTGGGGGAATACGCAGTATTTT. Full variable domain (outside the CDR3, taken from reference TRBV7-6 and TRBJ2-3): GAGVSQSPRYKVTKRGQDVALRCDPISGHVSLYWYRQALGQGPEFLTYFNYEAQQDKSGLPNDRFSAERPEGSISTLTIQRTEQRDSAMYRCASSSSDRPWGNTQYFGPGTRLTVL.

The chain combines TRBV28 with TRBJ2-2, with 7 nucleotides matching TRBD1. The CDR3 is made up of 14 amino acids. J gave up 2 bases and V 7 bases, and 4 bases lay outside the gene matches. Germline V gives CDR1 MDHEN, CDR2 SYDVKM. The CDR3 DNA is TGTGCCAGCATAGGGACAGTCAACACCGGGGAGCTGTTTTTT. It specifies CASIGTVNTGELFF. Supplemented by reference TRBV28 and TRBJ2-2, the full variable domain reads DVKVTQSSRYLVKRTGEKVFLECVQDMDHENMFWYRQDPGLGLRLIYFSYDVKMKEKGDIPEGYSVSREKKERFSLILESASTNQTSMYLCASIGTVNTGELFFGEGSRLTVL.

As concerns this clone: Other DNA variants within this sample encode the same CDR3. The chain is built from TRBV5-1 and TRBJ1-2; a possible D gene is TRBD1 (5 bases). V gave up 2 bases and J gave up 8 bases, with 13 bases separating them. The CDR3 consists of 13 residues. From germline, CDR1 is SGHRS and CDR2 YFSETQ. The CDR3 region has the DNA TGCGCCAGCAGCTTCCAACAGGCCGGCGGCTACACCTTC. Residues: CASSFQQAGGYTF. Filled out from reference TRBV5-1 and TRBJ1-2, the complete variable domain reads KAGVTQTPRYLIKTRGQQVTLSCSPISGHRSVSWYQQTPGQGLQFLFEYFSETQRNKGNFPGRFSGRQFSNSRSEMNVSTLELGDSALYLCASSFQQAGGYTFGSGTRLTVV.

The rearrangement uses TRBV10-2 and TRBJ2-5; weak D call: TRBD1 (6 bases). In germline, CDR1 is WSHSY, CDR2 SAAADI. CDR3 size: 11 residues. The ends were cut back, 7 bases at V and 4 bases at J, with 7 bases in the middle. CDR3 protein: CASKQGETQYF. CDR3 nucleotide sequence: TGCGCCAGCAAACAGGGAGAGACCCAGTACTTC.

This chain connects TRBV9 to TRBJ2-5; D possibly corresponds to TRBD1 (5 bases). V gave up 3 bases and J gave up 1 base, with 16 bases separating them. The CDR3 extends over 16 amino acids. Germline loops: CDR1 SGDLS, CDR2 YYNGEE. CDR3 coding DNA: TGTGCCAGCAGCGAAGGACGGGCAGGGCTCCAAGAGACCCAGTACTTC. This translates into CASSEGRAGLQETQYF.

J is TRBJ2-1 and V is TRBV4-2; TRBD2 matches 9 bases. V was pared by 4 bases and J by 4 bases, with 5 bases of the junction left unmatched. The V gene's germline CDR1 is LGHNA and CDR2 YNFKEQ. CDR3 size: 15 residues. Written as DNA, the CDR3 is TGTGCCAGCAGCCTAGCGGGGGAACCGTACAATGAGCAGTTCTTC. Translating it yields CASSLAGEPYNEQFF.

The chain is built from TRBV5-4 and TRBJ2-2, with 10 bases lining up with TRBD2. The trim removed 4 bases at V and 2 bases at J, leaving 2 bases unmatched. Looked up from germline, CDR1 is SGHNT and CDR2 is YYREEE (reference sequence). This CDR3 contains 15 residues. CDR3 region: CASSLAGVNTGELFF. DNA for the CDR3: TGTGCCAGCAGCCTAGCGGGGGTCAACACCGGGGAGCTGTTTTTT. Combining the CDR3 with reference TRBV5-4 and TRBJ2-2 gives the whole variable domain ETGVTQSPTHLIKTRGQQVTLRCSSQSGHNTVSWYQQALGQGPQFIFQYYREEENGRGNFPPRFSGLQFPNYSSELNVNALELDDSALYLCASSLAGVNTGELFFGEGSRLTVL.

The rearrangement joins TRBV7-9 to TRBJ2-3, with 9 bases that match TRBD2. Germline assignment: CDR1 SEHNR and CDR2 FQNEAQ (reference sequence). J was trimmed by 2 bases and V by 1 base; bases with no gene match: 7. The CDR3 is 17 residues long. The CDR3: CASSLGKVAGVTDTQYF. The CDR3 nucleotides are TGTGCCAGCAGCTTAGGGAAAGTAGCGGGGGTCACAGATACGCAGTATTTT.

CDR3 region: CASSHGLGASDTQYF. As DNA, the CDR3 is TGTGCCAGCAGCCACGGACTAGGGGCGAGTGATACGCAGTATTTT. J is TRBJ2-3 and V is TRBV7-3; 7 bases line up with TRBD2. Trimming at V came to 5 bases and at J to 6 bases, leaving 11 bases not matched to a gene. Germline V lookup: CDR1 SGHTA, CDR2 FQGTGA. The CDR3 sequence is 15 residues long. Filled out from reference TRBV7-3 and TRBJ2-3, the complete variable domain reads GAGVSQTPSNKVTEKGKYVELRCDPISGHTALYWYRQSLGQGPEFLIYFQGTGAADDSGLPNDRFFAVRPEGSVSTLKIQRTERGDSAVYLCASSHGLGASDTQYFGPGTRLTVL.

The chain links TRBV7-6 to TRBJ2-5; possible D gene TRBD2, 5 bases. There are 15 residues in the CDR3. The germline gives CDR1 SGHVS, CDR2 FNYEAQ. V lost 8 bases and J lost 5, with 21 bases in between. As DNA, the CDR3 is TGTGCCAGCGGCCCCCAAGCGGAGGCTAGTGAGACCCAGTACTTC. Its translation: CASGPQAEASETQYF.

This chain joins TRBV5-1 and TRBJ1-2; 9 bases match TRBD1. This CDR3 is built from 17 residues. V dropped 0 bases and J dropped 2; count of bases not matched to a gene: 8. CDR1 is SGHRS, CDR2 YFSETQ, per germline. The CDR3 DNA sequence: TGCGCCAGCAGCTTGGCGCCAACAGGGGGCTTCAACTATGGCTACACCTTC. It specifies CASSLAPTGGFNYGYTF.

This chain joins TRBV5-6 and TRBJ2-7; 8 positions match TRBD2. Trimming took 0 bases from V and 9 from J; bases not matched to a gene: 14. CDR1 SGHDT and CDR2 YYEEEE come from the germline V gene. The CDR3 has 16 residues. The CDR3 loop is CASSLGIAGGTRGQYF. CDR3 DNA sequence: TGTGCCAGCAGCTTGGGTATTGCGGGAGGCACCCGGGGGCAGTACTTC.

The count of this clone is one. The chain employs TRBV11-3 and TRBJ2-1; 12 bases map to TRBD2. V lost 3 bases, J lost 8 bases, and 8 bases stayed unmatched. This CDR3 spans 16 amino acids. Per germline, CDR1 SGHNT and CDR2 YENEEA. CDR3 coding DNA: TGTGCCAGCAGCTTTGAGACTAGCGGGGGTCCGCATGAGCAGTTCTTC. It translates to CASSFETSGGPHEQFF.

The chain is built from TRBV11-2 and TRBJ2-7; 9 positions match TRBD2. This CDR3 is 17 amino acids long. Germline V gene data show CDR1 as SGHAT and CDR2 as FQNNGV. The V segment lost 0 bases and the J segment 0 bases; nucleotides outside the gene matches: 6. The CDR3 loop is CASSLDAPTSGSYEQYF. As DNA, the CDR3 is TGTGCCAGCAGCTTAGATGCCCCGACTAGCGGCTCCTACGAGCAGTACTTC.

V is TRBV18 and J is TRBJ2-7; TRBD2 aligns across 7 bases. There are 18 residues in the CDR3. Germline CDR1 and CDR2: KGHSH and LQKENI. J gave up 0 bases and V 0 bases, and 11 bases lay outside the gene matches. The CDR3 protein is CASSPPTGGPISSYEQYF. CDR3 nucleotide sequence: TGTGCCAGCTCACCACCGACGGGAGGCCCTATTAGCTCCTACGAGCAGTACTTC. Full variable domain (missing parts from reference TRBV18 and TRBJ2-7): NAGVMQNPRHLVRRRGQEARLRCSPMKGHSHVYWYRQLPEEGLKFMVYLQKENIIDESGMPKERFSAEFPKEGPSILRIQQVVRGDSAAYFCASSPPTGGPISSYEQYFGPGTRLTVT.

The V gene is TRBV5-4, the J gene TRBJ2-6; no firm D call. Germline CDR1 SGHNT, CDR2 YYREEE (reference sequence). The CDR3 consists of 15 residues. V lost 0 bases, J lost 3 bases, and 7 bases lay in between. CDR3 in amino acids: CASSLVDLGANVLTF. In DNA form, the CDR3 reads TGTGCCAGCAGCTTGGTTGATCTTGGGGCCAACGTCCTGACTTTC.

The chain recombines TRBV9 with TRBJ2-5; 14 bases align to TRBD2. The V gene's germline CDR1 is SGDLS and CDR2 YYNGEE. The CDR3 sequence is 17 residues long. The J segment lost 4 bases and the V segment lost 3 bases, leaving 8 bases of the junction unmatched. The CDR3 reads CASSATSGRVFRETQYF. The CDR3 DNA is TGTGCCAGCAGCGCGACTAGCGGGAGGGTTTTTCGAGAGACCCAGTACTTC.

The genes are TRBV10-2 and TRBJ2-7; no clear D. V was trimmed by 3 bases and J by 3 bases, leaving 9 bases between them. The germline gives CDR1 WSHSY, CDR2 SAAADI. The CDR3 covers 13 residues. CDR3 DNA: TGCGCCAGCAGTGAATCAGGAATCTACGAGCAGTACTTC. Residues: CASSESGIYEQYF.

This chain links TRBV6-1 with TRBJ1-1; D is unresolved. There are 15 residues in the CDR3. The V gene's germline CDR1 is MNHNS and CDR2 SASEGT. Trimming took 1 base from V and 4 from J, leaving 13 bases between them. The CDR3 here is CASSEGLAGPTEAFF. CDR3 nucleotides: TGTGCCAGCAGTGAAGGCTTGGCGGGCCCCACTGAAGCTTTCTTT.

V gene TRBV28 combines with J gene TRBJ2-1, with no clear D. This CDR3 comprises 14 residues. V gave up 2 bases and J gave up 13 bases, with 18 bases separating them. Germline V lookup: CDR1 MDHEN, CDR2 SYDVKM. CDR3 coding DNA: TGTGCCAGCAGTTTACCAGAGATAAAGGCATTTCAGTTCTTC. Its protein is CASSLPEIKAFQFF.

The genes are TRBV27 and TRBJ2-1; the match to TRBD2 covers 12 bases. This CDR3 has 15 residues. V lost 6 bases and J lost 3; bases outside the gene matches: 3. Germline-derived CDR1 and CDR2 are MNHEY and SMNVEV (reference sequence). The CDR3 nucleotides read TGTGCCAGCAGATTGACTAGCGGGAGCTACAATGAGCAGTTCTTC. Its translation: CASRLTSGSYNEQFF.

The V and J genes are TRBV29-1 and TRBJ1-5; D not resolved. Per the germline V gene, CDR1 is SQVTM and CDR2 is ANQGSEA. This CDR3 spans 13 amino acids. V lost 5 bases to trimming and J lost 3 bases, with 11 bases between them. The CDR3 is CSVSPGPNQPQHF. The DNA for the CDR3 is TGCAGCGTTTCCCCTGGTCCCAATCAGCCCCAGCATTTT.

The V and J genes are TRBV2 and TRBJ1-1, with TRBD1 as a possible D gene (5 bases). CDR1 and CDR2 from the germline V gene are SNHLY and FYNNEI. V dropped 5 bases and J dropped 0 bases, with 16 bases sitting between them. CDR3 length: 16 amino acids. DNA for the CDR3: TGTGCCAGCAGTAGGGGCTGGGGGAGCATGAACACTGAAGCTTTCTTT. Its protein is CASSRGWGSMNTEAFF.

The CDR3 sequence: CASSGAAIYGYTF. The CDR3 coding sequence is TGTGCCAGCAGCGGCGCGGCTATCTATGGCTACACCTTC. This chain joins TRBV11-2 and TRBJ1-2; D is undetermined. This CDR3 is 13 amino acids long. V lost 5 bases, J lost 4 bases, and 11 bases lay in between. In germline, CDR1 is SGHAT, CDR2 FQNNGV. The variable domain in full, with the rest retrieved from reference TRBV11-2 and TRBJ1-2, is EAGVAQSPRYKIIEKRQSVAFWCNPISGHATLYWYQQILGQGPKLLIQFQNNGVVDDSQLPKDRFSAERLKGVDSTLKIQPAKLEDSAVYLCASSGAAIYGYTFGSGTRLTVV.

This clone was found a few times. The chain uses TRBV6-6 and TRBJ2-7; a weak D match, TRBD2 (6 bases). The V gene's germline CDR1 is MNHNY and CDR2 SVGAGI (reference sequence). Trimming removed 6 bases from V and 4 bases from J, with 19 bases in between. This CDR3 is 15 amino acids long. The CDR3 sequence: CASSPRGNPPYEQYF. The CDR3 bases are TGTGCCAGCAGCCCCCGGGGGAATCCCCCTTACGAGCAGTACTTC.

Comments on this clone: At one boundary the junction diverges from the germline segment, which might be a read error. The chain combines TRBV5-1 with TRBJ2-7, with 8 bases lining up with TRBD2. The CDR3 spans 14 residues. Per germline, CDR1 SGHRS and CDR2 YFSETQ. The CDR3 sequence is CASSLAHDSSGGQF. In DNA form, the CDR3 reads TGCGCCAGCAGCTTGGCCCACGACTCGAGCGGGGGACAATTC.